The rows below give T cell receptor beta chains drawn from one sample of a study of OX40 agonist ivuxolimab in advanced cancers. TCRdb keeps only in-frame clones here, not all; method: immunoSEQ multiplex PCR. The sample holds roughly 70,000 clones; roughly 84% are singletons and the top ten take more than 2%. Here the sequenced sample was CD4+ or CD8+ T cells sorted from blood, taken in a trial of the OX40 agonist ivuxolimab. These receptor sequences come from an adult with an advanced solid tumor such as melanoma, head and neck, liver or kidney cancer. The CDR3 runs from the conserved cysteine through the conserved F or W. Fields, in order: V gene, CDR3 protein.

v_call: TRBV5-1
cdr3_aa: CASSQLQGNIQYF

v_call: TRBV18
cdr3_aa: CASSSGQANTEAFF

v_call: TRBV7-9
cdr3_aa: CASSLEIGNYEQYF

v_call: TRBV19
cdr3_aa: CASSIQRFTDTQYF

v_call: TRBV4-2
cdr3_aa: CASSAPGGDYNSPLHF

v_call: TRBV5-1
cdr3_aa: CASSTALRDTQYF

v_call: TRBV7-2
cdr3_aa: CASSLGGLAGGTDTQYF

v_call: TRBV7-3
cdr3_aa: CASSTTGNGKLFF

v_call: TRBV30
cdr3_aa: CAWSVSSGGSQETQYF

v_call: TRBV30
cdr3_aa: CAWSVGRTLMNKLFF

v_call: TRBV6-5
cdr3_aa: CASSTGQVYSPLHF

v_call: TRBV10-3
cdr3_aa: CAISAVLAGGEDTQYF

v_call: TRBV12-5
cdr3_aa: CASGLVLSGQSSGNTIYF

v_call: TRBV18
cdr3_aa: CASSSLQGVGEKLFF

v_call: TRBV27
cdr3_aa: CASSLRGGAEAFF

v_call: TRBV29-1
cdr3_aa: CSVSYNEKLFF

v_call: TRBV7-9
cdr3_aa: CASSSLVESFEQYF

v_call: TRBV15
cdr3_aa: CATSRDGGKGNTEAFF

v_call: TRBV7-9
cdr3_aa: CASSLAPGGREETQYF

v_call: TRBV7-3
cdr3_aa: CASSLTGASEAFF

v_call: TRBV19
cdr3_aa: CARASVGPPYEQYF

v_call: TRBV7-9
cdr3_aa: CASSLVDTQYF